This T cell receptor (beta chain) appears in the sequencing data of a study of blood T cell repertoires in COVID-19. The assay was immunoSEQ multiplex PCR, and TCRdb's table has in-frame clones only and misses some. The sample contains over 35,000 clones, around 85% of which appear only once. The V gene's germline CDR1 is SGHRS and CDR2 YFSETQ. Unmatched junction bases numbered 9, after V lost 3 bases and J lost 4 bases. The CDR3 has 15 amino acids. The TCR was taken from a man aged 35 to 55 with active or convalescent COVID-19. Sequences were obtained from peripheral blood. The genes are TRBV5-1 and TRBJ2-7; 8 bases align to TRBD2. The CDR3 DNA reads TGCGCCAGCAGCTCGGGAGGGACATCCCAATACGAGCAGTACTTC. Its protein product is CASSSGGTSQYEQYF. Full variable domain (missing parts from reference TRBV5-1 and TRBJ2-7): KAGVTQTPRYLIKTRGQQVTLSCSPISGHRSVSWYQQTPGQGLQFLFEYFSETQRNKGNFPGRFSGRQFSNSRSEMNVSTLELGDSALYLCASSSGGTSQYEQYFGPGTRLTVT.